The present entry profiles one T cell receptor beta chain with its context. Its antigen is unknown. Focal radiation with ipilimumab CTLA-4 blockade was given to patients with chemo-refractory metastatic non-small-cell lung cancer. The source of the sample is a study of radiotherapy plus CTLA-4 blockade in lung cancer. Looking at the study overall: Patients showed objective responses in roughly 19% of cases and disease control in 31%.

V was clipped by 4 bases and J by 9 bases; unmatched bases: 5. The CDR3 loop spans 13 amino acids. Germline CDR1 SGHNT, CDR2 YYREEE (reference sequence). Points from the study as a whole: After treatment with radiotherapy plus ipilimumab, TCR clones that came from the tumor expanded in blood.

Sequencing used immunoSEQ multiplex PCR; TCRdb keeps in-frame clones, though not all of them. The sample carries some 94,000 clones, roughly 80% recorded once. The source material was peripheral blood, sampled from a patient treated with radiotherapy plus ipilimumab. The genes are TRBV5-4 and TRBJ2-4, with TRBD1 identical over 9 bases. This receptor was obtained from a human donor with non-small cell lung cancer that progressed on radiotherapy plus ipilimumab. The CDR3 is CASSGGQGGIQYF. The CDR3 DNA is TGTGCCAGCAGCGGGGGACAGGGTGGCATTCAGTACTTC. Combining the CDR3 with reference TRBV5-4 and TRBJ2-4 gives the whole variable domain ETGVTQSPTHLIKTRGQQVTLRCSSQSGHNTVSWYQQALGQGPQFIFQYYREEENGRGNFPPRFSGLQFPNYSSELNVNALELDDSALYLCASSGGQGGIQYFGAGTRLSVL.